These 20 T cell receptor beta chains originate from one sample sequenced in a study of high-grade serous ovarian cancer treatment subgroups. Tumor samples were obtained before definitive surgery or chemotherapy. The data were produced by immunoSEQ multiplex PCR, yet TCRdb's version contains in-frame clones alone and is incomplete. Among about 520 clones listed, around 75% were seen once. The source material was tumor tissue. The receptors come from a human donor with high-grade serous ovarian cancer.

The genes are TRBV30 and TRBJ2-3; TRBD2 matches 11 bases. Germline V CDR1 and CDR2: GTSNPN, SVGIG (reference sequence). After removal of 5 bases from V and 7 bases from J, the junction contained 8 bases not matched to a gene. The CDR3 loop spans 14 amino acids. The DNA for the CDR3 is TGTGCCTGGCAACGGACTAGCGGGCGAAATACGCAGTATTTT. Encoded protein: CAWQRTSGRNTQYF.

The V call is TRBV9, the J call TRBJ2-1, with TRBD2 identical over 10 bases. This CDR3 region has 16 residues. Germline CDR1 SGDLS, CDR2 YYNGEE. Losses at the gene ends were 4 bases for V and 10 bases for J; bases not matched to a gene: 14. CDR3 residues: CASSTRTSGSPHEQFF. CDR3 bases: TGTGCCAGCAGCACCCGGACTAGCGGAAGCCCTCACGAGCAGTTCTTC. Filled out from reference TRBV9 and TRBJ2-1, the complete variable domain reads DSGVTQTPKHLITATGQRVTLRCSPRSGDLSVYWYQQSLDQGLQFLIQYYNGEERAKGNILERFSAQQFPDLHSELNLSSLELGDSALYFCASSTRTSGSPHEQFFGPGTRLTVL.

The CDR3 sequence is CASNLDGFVQPQHF. In DNA, the CDR3 is TGTGCCAGCAACCTCGACGGGTTTGTGCAGCCCCAGCATTTT. V is TRBV28 and J is TRBJ1-5; D is undetermined. The CDR3 loop spans 14 amino acids. Germline CDR1 is MDHEN and CDR2 is SYDVKM. Trimming cost V 7 bases and J 7 bases, with 17 bases left between them. The full variable domain, completed using reference TRBV28 and TRBJ1-5, is DVKVTQSSRYLVKRTGEKVFLECVQDMDHENMFWYRQDPGLGLRLIYFSYDVKMKEKGDIPEGYSVSREKKERFSLILESASTNQTSMYLCASNLDGFVQPQHFGDGTRLSIL.

This clone came up a few times. The chain carries TRBV27 and TRBJ2-7; 8 bases match TRBD1. Germline V lookup: CDR1 MNHEY, CDR2 SMNVEV (reference sequence). V was clipped by 2 bases and J by 6 bases; unmatched bases: 9. This CDR3 spans 15 amino acids. CDR3 protein: CASSLDLTGVGEQYF. In DNA form, the CDR3 reads TGTGCCAGCAGTTTAGACCTGACAGGGGTTGGCGAGCAGTACTTC.

This chain links TRBV9 with TRBJ2-3; TRBD2 matches at 8 bases. This CDR3 contains 14 residues. V was pared by 4 bases and J by 0 bases, with 1 base of the junction left unmatched. CDR1 is SGDLS and CDR2 is YYNGEE in the germline V gene. The CDR3, as DNA: TGTGCCAGCAGCAGCGGGAGTAGCACAGATACGCAGTATTTT. Protein: CASSSGSSTDTQYF.

This clone was seen just once. V gene TRBV6-5 combines with J gene TRBJ2-7; 11 positions match TRBD2. The CDR3 has 14 residues. Looked up from germline, CDR1 is MNHEY and CDR2 is SVGAGI. Losses at the gene ends were 4 bases for V and 5 bases for J; bases not matched to a gene: 4. In DNA, the CDR3 is TGTGCCAGCAGTTGGCTAGCGGGAGGAAACGAGCAGTACTTC. It specifies CASSWLAGGNEQYF.

This chain uses TRBV10-2 with TRBJ2-1; D not certain. The V gene's germline CDR1 is WSHSY and CDR2 SAAADI. The germline V and J ends were trimmed by 5 bases and 5 bases, with 7 bases remaining between them. CDR3 length equals 12 residues. This CDR3 is CASSLNDNEQFF. The CDR3 DNA follows: TGCGCCAGCAGTCTAAATGACAATGAGCAGTTCTTC.

By share, this clone counts as large. This chain connects TRBV19 to TRBJ1-4; D call uncertain. CDR3 length equals 15 residues. Trimming removed 5 bases from V and 5 bases from J, with 15 bases in between. Germline V gives CDR1 LNHDA, CDR2 SQIVND (reference sequence). The DNA for the CDR3 is TGTGCCAGTAGTGAGACCGCTGCACGAAATGAAAAACTGTTTTTT. It codes for CASSETAARNEKLFF.

The J gene is TRBJ2-3, the V gene TRBV11-2, with TRBD2 matching over 7 bases. CDR1 is SGHAT and CDR2 is FQNNGV in the germline V gene. After removal of 4 bases from V and 5 bases from J, the junction contained 6 bases not matched to a gene. This CDR3 contains 14 residues. Here the CDR3 reads CASSSYRGRDTQYF. For the CDR3, the DNA is TGTGCCAGCAGCTCTTACCGCGGGAGAGATACGCAGTATTTT.

The J gene is TRBJ2-7, the V gene TRBV5-6, with 10 bases identical to TRBD2. The V segment lost 4 bases and the J segment 2 bases; nucleotides outside the gene matches: 12. CDR3 length: 17 amino acids. Germline lookup yields CDR1 SGHDT and CDR2 YYEEEE. CDR3 nucleotide sequence: TGTGCCAGCAGCGCCTCCGGGGGACTAGCGTTCACCTACGAGCAGTACTTC. Its protein product is CASSASGGLAFTYEQYF.

This chain uses TRBV5-1 with TRBJ1-1; perhaps TRBD1 as D (5 bases). V gave up 4 bases and J gave up 1 base, with 17 bases separating them. Germline values: CDR1 SGHRS, CDR2 YFSETQ. This CDR3 has 16 amino acids. This CDR3 reads CASSPGRGRENTEAFF. CDR3 in DNA: TGCGCCAGCAGCCCTGGAAGGGGCCGGGAGAACACTGAAGCTTTCTTT.

The chain links TRBV5-1 to TRBJ2-4; 10 bases align to TRBD1. V dropped 4 bases and J dropped 6; count of bases not matched to a gene: 10. The CDR3 is made up of 16 amino acids. The germline CDR1 and CDR2 sequences are SGHRS and YFSETQ. CDR3 sequence reads: CASSLGGTGAVNIQYF. DNA for the CDR3: TGCGCCAGCAGCCTGGGCGGGACAGGGGCCGTAAACATTCAGTACTTC. Full variable domain (remainder filled in from reference TRBV5-1 and TRBJ2-4): KAGVTQTPRYLIKTRGQQVTLSCSPISGHRSVSWYQQTPGQGLQFLFEYFSETQRNKGNFPGRFSGRQFSNSRSEMNVSTLELGDSALYLCASSLGGTGAVNIQYFGAGTRLSVL.

The chain couples TRBV10-3 to TRBJ1-2; maybe TRBD1 (6 bases). V was cut by 0 bases and J by 4 bases, with 15 bases left in between. Germline CDR1 is ENHRY and CDR2 is SYGVKD. This CDR3 is 16 amino acids long. The DNA for the CDR3 is TGTGCCATCAGTGAGTCGTTGGGGGGGCGCGGCTATGGCTACACCTTC. As protein: CAISESLGGRGYGYTF.

The chain has TRBV9 and TRBJ1-2; D remains ambiguous. Trimming left V 7 bases short and J 7 bases short, with 29 bases between. The CDR3 contains 17 residues. Germline V lookup: CDR1 SGDLS, CDR2 YYNGEE. The CDR3 region has the DNA TGTGCCAGCTCCAACGTTCCAGGCCAAGGCCCACTGGTTGGCTACACCTTC. It specifies CASSNVPGQGPLVGYTF.

The rearrangement joins TRBV5-1 to TRBJ2-1, with 10 positions matching TRBD2. This CDR3 region has 15 residues. Trimming at V came to 4 bases and at J to 10 bases, leaving 11 bases not matched to a gene. CDR1 is SGHRS, CDR2 YFSETQ, per germline. The DNA of the CDR3 is TGCGCCAGCAGCCCTGCAGCGGGAGGGCCACACGAGCAGTTCTTC. This gives the protein CASSPAAGGPHEQFF.

The V and J genes are TRBV19 and TRBJ1-2, with D tentatively TRBD1 (5 bases). The germline V gene has CDR1 LNHDA and CDR2 SQIVND (reference sequence). This CDR3 region has 13 residues. V was trimmed by 7 bases and J by 3 bases, leaving 12 bases between them. The DNA of the CDR3 is TGTGCCAGTACCCCAAGGGGTTACTATGGCTACACCTTC. This sequence encodes CASTPRGYYGYTF.

This clone was observed a handful of times. The V call is TRBV6-5, the J call TRBJ2-2, with D maybe TRBD1 (6 bases). Germline CDR1 is MNHEY and CDR2 is SVGAGI. V lost 6 bases to trimming and J lost 9 bases, with 11 bases between them. The CDR3 has 12 amino acids. Written as DNA, the CDR3 is TGTGCCAGCAGCCAGGACAGCCGGGAGCTGTTTTTT. Its protein product is CASSQDSRELFF.

The chain joins TRBV7-2 to TRBJ1-2; possible D gene TRBD1, 6 bases. The CDR3 is made up of 18 amino acids. From germline, CDR1 is SGHTA and CDR2 FQGNSA. Trimming left V 8 bases short and J 0 bases short, with 25 bases between. The CDR3 is CASFPYRADLLANYGYTF. For the CDR3, the DNA is TGTGCCAGCTTTCCGTACAGGGCAGACCTGTTAGCTAACTATGGCTACACCTTC.

The V call is TRBV6-5, the J call TRBJ2-7; no clear D gene. This CDR3 has 15 residues. V dropped 0 bases and J dropped 4 bases, with 13 bases sitting between them. The germline CDR1 and CDR2 sequences are MNHEY and SVGAGI. In DNA, the CDR3 is TGTGCCAGCAGTTACTCGGGAAGGTTCCGGTACGAGCAGTACTTC. Its protein product is CASSYSGRFRYEQYF.

V and J are TRBV7-9 and TRBJ1-4, with D perhaps TRBD1 (6 bases). CDR3 length equals 15 residues. Trimming left V 5 bases short and J 7 bases short, with 17 bases between. CDR1 and CDR2 (germline): SEHNR, FQNEAQ (reference sequence). CDR3 nucleotide sequence: TGTGCCAGCAGCCCCAGGGGCAGGGGTCGTGAAAAACTGTTTTTT. Translated, it gives CASSPRGRGREKLFF.